This TCR beta chain was sequenced in a study of shared clonotypes between healthy human individuals. V was trimmed by 3 bases and J by 2 bases, leaving 10 bases between them. This CDR3 comprises 14 residues. The germline V gene encodes CDR1 MDHEN and CDR2 SYDVKM. Terminally differentiated effector memory CD45RA+ cells were excluded from the naive CD8 cells, which were CD45RO-negative and positively selected for CCR7. Clones were sequenced by immunoSEQ multiplex PCR, and TCRdb holds only the in-frame ones, with some missing. The sample consists of 1.5 million to 2.5 million clones, less than 95% of them appearing once.

The receptor was derived from a man aged 18 to 29 in good health. The specimen was naive CD8+ T cells sorted from blood. V is TRBV28 and J is TRBJ2-5; no clear D gene. The DNA for the CDR3 is TGTGCCAGCAGTTTTGGGTCAGCACAAGAGACCCAGTACTTC. It translates to CASSFGSAQETQYF.